The 5 T cell receptor beta chains listed next were all sequenced from one sample in a study of cytomegalovirus exposure and HLA in healthy donors. Both 60 Vbeta primers and 13 Jbeta primers went into the PCR. Sequencing used immunoSEQ multiplex PCR; TCRdb keeps in-frame clones, though not all of them. Counted here are under 200,000 clones, about 71% occurring once; the ten biggest clones make up 2.8%. Sequencing was done on a sample of PBMCs. The receptors originated from a woman in her twenties or thirties in good health and CMV-seronegative.

The chain uses TRBV5-6 and TRBJ2-1; tentative D call: TRBD1 (6 bases). The CDR3 totals 16 residues. Germline V lookup: CDR1 SGHDT, CDR2 YYEEEE. V was cut by 2 bases and J by 0 bases, with 12 bases left in between. CDR3 in amino acids: CASSLFQGTSYNEQFF. CDR3 sequence (DNA): TGTGCCAGCAGCTTATTTCAGGGGACCTCCTACAATGAGCAGTTCTTC.

The rearrangement joins TRBV7-8 to TRBJ2-1; TRBD1 aligns across 9 bases. The CDR3 runs to 17 residues. Germline V CDR1 and CDR2: SGHVS, FQNEAQ. With V trimmed by 5 bases and J by 8 bases, 16 bases remained unmatched. CDR3 DNA sequence: TGTGCCAGCAGCCTAAACCCGGGACAGGGTATTTTTTATGAGCAGTTCTTC. Translation: CASSLNPGQGIFYEQFF.

This clone was seen once. V usage is TRBV4-3 and J usage is TRBJ2-1, with TRBD2 matching 10 bases. With 4 bases clipped from V and 7 bases from J, the junction kept 7 bases outside the gene matches. In germline, CDR1 is LGHNA, CDR2 YSLEER. This CDR3 is built from 15 residues. CDR3: CASSRGTSVMNEQFF. The CDR3 DNA follows: TGCGCCAGCAGCCGCGGGACTAGCGTGATGAATGAGCAGTTCTTC.

This clone occurred once. The chain uses TRBV7-2 and TRBJ2-1; TRBD2 agrees at 7 bases. Germline V gene lookup returns CDR1 SGHTA and CDR2 FQGNSA. J lost 4 bases, V lost 1 base, and 4 bases had no gene match. CDR3 length: 15 amino acids. DNA of the CDR3: TGTGCCAGCAGCTTAGGTCTAGCGGTATACAATGAGCAGTTCTTC. Encoded protein: CASSLGLAVYNEQFF.

This chain joins TRBV7-9 and TRBJ2-3, with D possibly being TRBD2 (6 bases). This CDR3 has 14 residues. With 4 bases removed from V and 9 bases from J, the gap between germline ends came to 17 bases. Germline CDR1 SEHNR, CDR2 FQNEAQ (reference sequence). CDR3 in DNA: TGTGCCAGCAGCTCGCCCCGGGGGAGGTCAACGCAGTATTTT. This sequence encodes CASSSPRGRSTQYF.